The clone carrying this TCR beta chain has more than one count but fewer than ten. The ends lost 3 bases at V and 7 bases at J; junction bases unmatched: 12. The CDR3 spans 17 residues. The germline CDR1 and CDR2 sequences are SGDLS and YYNGEE. The sample originates from a study of cytomegalovirus exposure and HLA in healthy donors. The PCR ran on 60 Vbeta and 13 Jbeta primers. Generated by immunoSEQ multiplex PCR, the TCRdb table keeps only in-frame clones and is missing some. The sample lists about 150,000 clones; 73% were seen once. This chain links TRBV9 with TRBJ2-1, with 11 bases matching TRBD1. This receptor was obtained from a young woman in good health and CMV-seropositive. What was sequenced was PBMCs. In DNA, the CDR3 is TGTGCCAGCAGCGATCGGACAGGGGGCACTCCGGAAAATGAGCAGTTCTTC. It encodes CASSDRTGGTPENEQFF. Looking up the rest from reference TRBV9 and TRBJ2-1 gives the full variable domain: DSGVTQTPKHLITATGQRVTLRCSPRSGDLSVYWYQQSLDQGLQFLIQYYNGEERAKGNILERFSAQQFPDLHSELNLSSLELGDSALYFCASSDRTGGTPENEQFFGPGTRLTVL.